Each of the 25 T cell receptor beta chains below was sequenced from the same sample in a study of OX40 agonist ivuxolimab in advanced cancers. The data were produced by immunoSEQ multiplex PCR, yet TCRdb's version contains in-frame clones alone and is incomplete. The data show about 59,000 clones, about 87% seen once. The sequencing here drew on CD4+ or CD8+ T cells sorted from blood, taken in a trial of the OX40 agonist ivuxolimab. These receptors all come from an adult with an advanced solid tumor such as melanoma, head and neck, liver or kidney cancer.

This clone was counted a single time. The chain is built from TRBV10-3 and TRBJ2-5, with D hard to call. Trimming took off 0 bases at V and 6 bases at J, with 8 bases between the two ends. The germline V gene has CDR1 ENHRY and CDR2 SYGVKD. This CDR3 contains 13 residues. The CDR3 is CAISESDGQTQYF. The CDR3 region has the DNA TGTGCCATCAGTGAGTCAGATGGACAGACCCAGTACTTC.

This chain uses TRBV28 with TRBJ1-5; a possible D gene is TRBD1 (6 bases). The CDR3 is 14 residues long. Trimming stripped 8 bases from V and 0 bases from J, with 11 bases between. From germline, CDR1 is MDHEN and CDR2 SYDVKM. In nucleotides, the CDR3 is TGTGCCAGCGGACAAGGGGGTAGCAATCAGCCCCAGCATTTT. It yields the protein CASGQGGSNQPQHF.

Concerning this clone itself: This sample includes further DNA sequences coding for the same CDR3. This rearrangement joins TRBV2 to TRBJ1-5; TRBD1 might be the D (5 bases). CDR1 and CDR2 from the germline V gene are SNHLY and FYNNEI. Trimming left V 4 bases short and J 4 bases short, with 11 bases between. This CDR3 has 14 amino acids. CDR3 in DNA: TGTGCCAGCAGTGTGGAGAGGGGTAATCAGCCCCAGCATTTT. It translates to CASSVERGNQPQHF.

V gene TRBV9 combines with J gene TRBJ1-2; D unclear. Trimming left V 0 bases short and J 3 bases short, with 9 bases between. The CDR3 sequence is 14 residues long. Germline loops: CDR1 SGDLS, CDR2 YYNGEE. The CDR3 region has the DNA TGTGCCAGCAGCGTAGGGACGGGCGACTATGGCTACACCTTC. The encoded protein is CASSVGTGDYGYTF.

V is TRBV18 and J is TRBJ2-1; TRBD2 is a possible D gene (6 bases). CDR1 and CDR2 (germline): KGHSH, LQKENI. The CDR3 is 15 amino acids. Trimming cost V 4 bases and J 2 bases, with 12 bases left between them. The chain's CDR3 is CASSRGGGPYNEQFF. CDR3 DNA sequence: TGTGCCAGCTCACGTGGGGGAGGTCCCTACAATGAGCAGTTCTTC.

The table lists this clone with a few counts. The chain carries TRBV4-2 and TRBJ2-1; D is perhaps TRBD2 (5 bases). This CDR3 spans 15 amino acids. V lost 0 bases and J lost 6, with 12 bases in between. Germline CDR1 LGHNA, CDR2 YNFKEQ. CDR3 nucleotide sequence: TGTGCCAGCAGCCAAGAAAGCGGTAAGGTCAATGAGCAGTTCTTC. Protein: CASSQESGKVNEQFF.

The V gene is TRBV25-1, the J gene TRBJ2-5; D might be TRBD2 (5 bases). The germline V gene has CDR1 MGHDK and CDR2 SYGVNS. V dropped 3 bases and J dropped 2 bases, with 13 bases sitting between them. CDR3 size: 15 residues. The CDR3 loop is CASSDHVLGQETQYF. The CDR3 DNA sequence: TGTGCCAGCAGTGACCATGTACTAGGGCAAGAGACCCAGTACTTC. The full variable domain, with the rest looked up from reference TRBV25-1 and TRBJ2-5, is EADIYQTPRYLVIGTGKKITLECSQTMGHDKMYWYQQDPGMELHLIHYSYGVNSTEKGDLSSESTVSRIRTEHFPLTLESARPSHTSQYLCASSDHVLGQETQYFGPGTRLLVL.

This rearrangement joins TRBV15 to TRBJ2-1; unclear D gene. Deletions cut 0 bases from V and 2 bases from J, with 8 bases between. The CDR3 sequence is 15 residues long. In germline, CDR1 is LNHNV, CDR2 YYDKDF (reference sequence). CDR3: CATSRDLSPYNEQFF. The CDR3 bases are TGTGCCACCAGCAGAGATCTCAGTCCCTACAATGAGCAGTTCTTC.

V gene TRBV7-2 combines with J gene TRBJ2-2; 9 bases match TRBD2. The length of the CDR3 is 15 residues. The V and J ends lost 0 bases and 6 bases, in that order; junction bases with no gene match: 2. Germline V gene data show CDR1 as SGHTA and CDR2 as FQGNSA. CDR3 sequence reads: CASSLASGSAGELFF. Written as DNA, the CDR3 is TGTGCCAGCAGCTTAGCTAGCGGGAGTGCCGGGGAGCTGTTTTTT.

The chain carries TRBV7-9 and TRBJ2-4; D not resolved. Trimming shortened V by 3 bases and J by 6 bases, and 3 bases separated the two germline ends. Germline V gene lookup returns CDR1 SEHNR and CDR2 FQNEAQ (reference sequence). This CDR3 region has 11 residues. As DNA, the CDR3 is TGTGCCAGCAGCTTCGGAAACATTCAGTACTTC. Translated, it gives CASSFGNIQYF.

The chain uses TRBV15 and TRBJ2-1; D is uncertain. The CDR3 totals 16 residues. V was clipped by 0 bases and J by 6 bases, with 15 bases between them. CDR1 is LNHNV and CDR2 is YYDKDF in the germline V gene (reference sequence). The chain's CDR3 is CATSRDTPWGGNEQFF. DNA for the CDR3: TGTGCCACCAGCAGAGATACTCCGTGGGGTGGCAATGAGCAGTTCTTC.

The rearrangement uses TRBV4-1 and TRBJ2-7; no definite D call. Trimming took 2 bases from V and 4 from J, leaving 15 bases between them. CDR1 and CDR2 from the germline V gene are MGHRA and YSYEKL. The CDR3 consists of 15 residues. This CDR3 is CASSQNLAGSYEQYF. Here the CDR3 DNA reads TGCGCCAGCAGCCAAAATTTGGCAGGATCGTACGAGCAGTACTTC.

The CDR3 loop is CASSLGSLSSRETQYF. For the CDR3, the DNA is TGTGCCAGCAGCTTAGGCAGTCTGAGTAGCAGGGAGACCCAGTACTTC. The gene calls are TRBV11-2 and TRBJ2-5; D gene uncertain. Trimming removed 1 base from V and 5 bases from J, with 17 bases in between. Germline values: CDR1 SGHAT, CDR2 FQNNGV. The CDR3 totals 16 residues.

The CDR3 nucleotides are TGCGCCAGCAGCGGGTCAGCCCGGGAGACCCAGTACTTC. Encoded protein: CASSGSARETQYF. The chain links TRBV5-1 to TRBJ2-5; no reliable D call. The ends were cut back, 4 bases at V and 5 bases at J, with 12 bases in the middle. The CDR3 has 13 residues. Germline CDR1 is SGHRS and CDR2 is YFSETQ.

There are a few counts of this clone. V and J are TRBV6-4 and TRBJ1-5; no clear D gene. CDR3 size: 13 residues. V was clipped by 8 bases and J by 9 bases, with 17 bases between them. In germline, CDR1 is MRHNA, CDR2 SNTAGT. The CDR3 sequence: CASSPDRGLPQHF. The CDR3 nucleotides are TGTGCCAGCTCCCCGGACCGGGGTCTGCCCCAGCATTTT.

V usage is TRBV15 and J usage is TRBJ1-4, with a possible D match to TRBD1 (6 bases). In germline, CDR1 is LNHNV, CDR2 YYDKDF (reference sequence). V was cut by 1 base and J by 7 bases, with 13 bases left in between. CDR3 size: 15 residues. The CDR3 DNA reads as TGTGCCACCAGCAGAGCAGGGGCCAGGGGTGAAAAACTGTTTTTT. It encodes CATSRAGARGEKLFF.

This sequence joins TRBV16 and TRBJ1-2, with D unresolved. The length of the CDR3 is 13 residues. In germline, CDR1 is KGHSY, CDR2 FQNENV. The V end was cut by 0 bases, the J end by 4 bases, with 6 bases between. The CDR3 DNA reads TGTGCCAGCAGCCAATCACTCCCCTATGGCTACACCTTC. Translating it yields CASSQSLPYGYTF.

The genes are TRBV4-2 and TRBJ2-5, with D possibly matching TRBD1 (6 bases). The V end lost 0 bases, the J end lost 2 bases, and 10 bases lay between the germline ends. The CDR3 has 15 amino acids. Germline V CDR1 and CDR2: LGHNA, YNFKEQ. CDR3 DNA sequence: TGTGCCAGCAGCCAAGATGTGGACAGACAAGAGACCCAGTACTTC. Amino acids: CASSQDVDRQETQYF.

The CDR3 reads CASSLPTMTGSEQYF. CDR3 nucleotide sequence: TGTGCCAGCAGCTTACCAACTATGACAGGGAGCGAGCAGTACTTC. V and J are TRBV7-9 and TRBJ2-7; 7 bases agree with TRBD1. This CDR3 spans 15 amino acids. Germline lookup yields CDR1 SEHNR and CDR2 FQNEAQ (reference sequence). Losses at the gene ends were 2 bases for V and 6 bases for J; bases not matched to a gene: 10.

This sequence joins TRBV9 and TRBJ1-2; D is possibly TRBD1 (6 bases). In germline, CDR1 is SGDLS, CDR2 YYNGEE. V lost 0 bases and J lost 2, with 11 bases in between. The CDR3 is 15 residues long. CDR3 sequence reads: CASSVGGGANYGYTF. DNA for the CDR3: TGTGCCAGCAGCGTAGGAGGGGGGGCGAACTATGGCTACACCTTC.

The rearrangement links TRBV6-5 to TRBJ1-2; tentatively, D is TRBD1 (6 bases). This CDR3 is 14 amino acids long. V dropped 6 bases and J dropped 0 bases, with 11 bases sitting between them. The V gene's germline CDR1 is MNHEY and CDR2 SVGAGI. This CDR3 is CASSEGGANYGYTF. DNA for the CDR3: TGTGCCAGCAGCGAGGGGGGAGCTAACTATGGCTACACCTTC.

The J gene is TRBJ2-1, the V gene TRBV10-3; 13 bases match TRBD2. V was pared by 5 bases and J by 16 bases, with 14 bases of the junction left unmatched. The CDR3 is 15 amino acids. Germline-derived CDR1 and CDR2 are ENHRY and SYGVKD. CDR3 nucleotides: TGTGCCATCAGTCCAGGACTAGCGGGGGAGGTATTTCCCTTCTTC. Translated: CAISPGLAGEVFPFF.

This clone is a singleton in its sample. The V and J genes are TRBV30 and TRBJ1-1; a possible D gene is TRBD1 (5 bases). The length of the CDR3 is 17 residues. The germline V gene has CDR1 GTSNPN and CDR2 SVGIG (reference sequence). V dropped 7 bases and J dropped 0 bases, with 24 bases sitting between them. The CDR3 nucleotides are TGTGCCTCCCACTGGGGCAGCATTGAGGGCATGAACACTGAAGCTTTCTTT. It codes for CASHWGSIEGMNTEAFF.

This sequence joins TRBV20-1 and TRBJ2-1, with D hard to call. CDR1 DFQATT and CDR2 SNEGSKA come from the germline V gene (reference sequence). V lost 7 bases, J lost 3 bases, and 7 bases lay in between. This CDR3 has 11 amino acids. CDR3 DNA: TGCAGTGTTGAGAACTACAATGAGCAGTTCTTC. The encoded protein is CSVENYNEQFF.

V is TRBV5-5 and J is TRBJ1-2, with TRBD1 identical over 8 bases. The CDR3 consists of 12 residues. From germline, CDR1 is SGHKS and CDR2 YYEKEE (reference sequence). V lost 4 bases to trimming and J lost 7 bases; unmatched junction nucleotides: 3. The CDR3 DNA sequence: TGTGCCAGCAGCGGGGGGACAGGTGGCTACACCTTC. It encodes CASSGGTGGYTF.